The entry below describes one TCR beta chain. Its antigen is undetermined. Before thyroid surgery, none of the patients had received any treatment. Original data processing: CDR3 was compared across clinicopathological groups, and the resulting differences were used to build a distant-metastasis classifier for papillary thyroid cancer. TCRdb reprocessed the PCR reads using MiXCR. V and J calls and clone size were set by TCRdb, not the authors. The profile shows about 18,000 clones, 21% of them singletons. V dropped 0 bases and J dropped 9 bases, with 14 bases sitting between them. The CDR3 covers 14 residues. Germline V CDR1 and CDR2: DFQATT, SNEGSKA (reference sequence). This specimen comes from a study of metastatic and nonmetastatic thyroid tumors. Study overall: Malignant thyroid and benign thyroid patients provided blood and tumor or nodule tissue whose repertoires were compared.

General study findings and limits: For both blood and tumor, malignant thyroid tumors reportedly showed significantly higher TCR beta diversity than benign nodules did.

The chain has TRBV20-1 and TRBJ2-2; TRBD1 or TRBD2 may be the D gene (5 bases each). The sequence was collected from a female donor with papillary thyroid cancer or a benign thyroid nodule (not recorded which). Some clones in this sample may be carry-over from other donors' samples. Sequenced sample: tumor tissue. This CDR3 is CSARDTGTSRELFF. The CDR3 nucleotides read TGCAGTGCTAGAGATACCGGGACGTCAAGGGAGCTGTTTTTT.